The TCR beta chain under discussion was sequenced for a study of OX40 agonist ivuxolimab in advanced cancers. General study results and limits: Among the least clonally expanded were partial responders at 0.1-3.0 mg/kg. Blood T cells, both CD4+ and CD8+, expanded clonally by week 6 at 0.1 to 3.0 mg/kg. Some patients without response likewise showed low normalized clonal expansion.

Data came from immunoSEQ multiplex PCR; TCRdb stores just in-frame clones and leaves some out. Of some 74,000 clones listed, 65% to 90% were seen once; the top ten hold 0.5% to 0.55%. CDR3 size: 15 residues. After removal of 4 bases from V and 7 bases from J, the junction contained 11 bases not matched to a gene. In germline, CDR1 is MDHEN, CDR2 SYDVKM. About this clone: Its target is unknown.

This specimen consisted of CD4+ or CD8+ T cells sorted from blood, obtained in a trial of the OX40 agonist ivuxolimab. The gene calls are TRBV28 and TRBJ1-2; 8 bases are a match to TRBD1. This clonotype was obtained from an adult with an advanced solid tumor such as melanoma, head and neck, liver or kidney cancer. The DNA for the CDR3 is TGTGCCAGCAGTTCCCGCGGGACAGGTTTGTTTGGCTACACCTTC. Protein: CASSSRGTGLFGYTF.